The clone carrying this TCR beta chain occurred a few times. Its target is unknown. The germline gives CDR1 GTSNPN, CDR2 SVGIG (reference sequence). This CDR3 is built from 16 residues. V lost 0 bases, J lost 4 bases, and 18 bases lay in between. The sample is drawn from a study of regulatory T cells in long-lasting Graves disease. Study-wide results and limits: Persistent patients shared 2,741 public clonotypes among themselves. Newly diagnosed patients shared fewer, at roughly 970. TRBV28 was favored in persistent disease, as were TRBJ1-2 and TRBJ2-5.

Time point reported: persistent/refractory GD, antithyroid drugs over 5 years with positive TRAb. The TCR library was prepared using RNA isolated from PBMCs. Arm-PCR with iRepertoire HTBI primers amplified the CDR3 regions for these TCR beta libraries. As originally analysed: Across samples, about 56 TRBV and about 13 TRBJ segments were found. One entry per CDR3 protein, called by TCRdb with MiXCR from the multiplex PCR reads. TCRdb's processing, not the authors', yielded these V and J calls. The repertoire consists of about 660,000 distinct CDR3 sequences, with about 30% occurring once and the leading ten covering about two fifths.

This TCR was sampled from a female donor with Graves disease. Sequences were derived from peripheral blood mononuclear cells (PBMCs), sampled when the disease was refractory, from a patient treated with antithyroid drugs. The V call is TRBV30, the J call TRBJ1-2; D perhaps matches TRBD1 (5 bases). CDR3 region: CAWSVGTVPLSYGYTF. The CDR3 DNA follows: TGTGCCTGGAGTGTCGGGACTGTTCCCCTTAGCTATGGCTACACCTTC.